The rows below give T cell receptor beta chains drawn from one sample of a study of yellow fever vaccine responses in identical twins. One entry per CDR3 protein results from TCRdb running MiXCR on the RT-PCR reads. The profile shows fewer than 5,000 distinct CDR3 sequences, roughly 86% of them singletons. Source: T cells from blood (PBMCs), unsorted or a sorted subset (not recorded which), taken before or after yellow fever vaccination (not recorded which). The receptors were sampled from a woman between 18 and 29 years old who received the yellow fever vaccine. The CDR3 runs from the conserved cysteine through the conserved F or W. Each record gives: D gene, CDR3 length, V gene, J gene, clone size, CDR3 protein, CDR3 DNA. D genes are given only for firm matches. Size values are once, few and many counts, or a class for expanded clones, and some rows have none.

>-|13|TRBV6-6|TRBJ2-5|-
CASTMTAQETQYF
TGTGCCAGCACCATGACAGCTCAAGAGACCCAGTACTTC
>-|12|TRBV20-1|TRBJ2-7|-
CSARGPGSEQYF
TGCAGTGCTAGAGGCCCGGGGTCGGAGCAGTACTTC
>-|14|TRBV4-3|TRBJ2-7|-
CASSQESGAYEQYF
TGCGCCAGCAGCCAAGAATCGGGAGCCTACGAGCAGTACTTC
>-|13|TRBV10-2|TRBJ1-4|-
CASSSRGSEKLFF
TGCGCCAGCAGCTCCCGGGGGTCGGAAAAACTGTTTTTT
>-|16|TRBV19|TRBJ2-3|-
CASSMSIGTGPDTQYF
TGTGCCAGTAGTATGTCCATCGGAACAGGGCCAGATACGCAGTATTTT
>-|15|TRBV11-1|TRBJ2-1|-
CASSLAQNSYNEQFF
TGTGCCAGCAGCTTAGCCCAAAACTCCTACAATGAGCAGTTCTTC
>-|17|TRBV29-1|TRBJ1-1|once
CSVAFETDLSYRTEAFF
TGCAGCGTTGCCTTTGAGACAGACCTTTCTTATCGAACTGAAGCTTTCTTT
>-|16|TRBV14|TRBJ2-1|once
CASSQELGSSYNEQFF
TGTGCCAGCAGCCAAGAATTAGGGAGCTCCTACAATGAGCAGTTCTTC
>-|12|TRBV20-1|TRBJ2-5|-
CSARQDLETQYF
TGCAGTGCTAGACAGGATTTGGAGACCCAGTACTTC
>-|14|TRBV10-2|TRBJ2-3|-
CASSEAGQTDTQYF
TGCGCCAGCAGTGAGGCGGGACAGACAGATACGCAGTATTTT
>-|13|TRBV5-1|TRBJ1-2|-
CASSSNPGYGYTF
TGCGCCAGCAGCTCTAACCCGGGGTATGGCTACACCTTC
>-|14|TRBV4-1|TRBJ1-1|-
CASSQPAMNTEAFF
TGCGCCAGCAGCCAACCAGCAATGAACACTGAAGCTTTCTTT
>-|16|TRBV18|TRBJ1-5|-
CASSPRSLNSNQPQHF
TGTGCCAGCTCACCAAGAAGTCTTAATAGCAATCAGCCCCAGCATTTT
>TRBD2|17|TRBV11-3|TRBJ2-7|few
CASSLGAGLADNYEQYF
TGTGCCAGCAGCTTAGGGGCGGGACTAGCGGATAACTACGAGCAGTACTTC
>TRBD2|16|TRBV6-4|TRBJ2-3|-
CASRDSGLAQADTQYF
TGTGCCAGTCGGGACTCGGGACTAGCGCAAGCAGATACGCAGTATTTT
>-|12|TRBV29-1|TRBJ2-1|-
CSVEGPGDEQFF
TGCAGCGTTGAGGGACCTGGAGATGAGCAGTTCTTC
>-|15|TRBV18|TRBJ2-7|-
CASSPLPGESYEQYF
TGTGCCAGCTCACCACTCCCGGGGGAATCCTACGAGCAGTACTTC
>TRBD2|17|TRBV7-9|TRBJ2-2|-
CASSLGGLAGITGELFF
TGTGCCAGCAGCTTAGGCGGACTAGCGGGAATCACCGGGGAGCTGTTTTTT
>-|14|TRBV7-6|TRBJ2-3|once
CASSPDSSTDTQYF
TGTGCCAGCAGCCCGGACTCGTCCACAGATACGCAGTATTTT
>TRBD2|15|TRBV11-2|TRBJ2-7|-
CASSPRTSASYEQYF
TGTGCCAGCAGTCCCCGGACTAGCGCTTCCTACGAGCAGTACTTC
>TRBD1|15|TRBV2|TRBJ2-7|-
CASSYGTGTAYEQYF
TGTGCCAGCAGTTACGGGACAGGGACTGCCTACGAGCAGTACTTC
>-|15|TRBV21-1|TRBJ2-7|-
CASSNTGLLYYEQYF
TGTGCCAGCAGCAACACGGGCCTTCTCTACTACGAGCAGTACTTC
>-|18|TRBV4-2|TRBJ2-1|once
CASSQDLGGRRSYNEQFF
TGTGCCAGCAGCCAAGATCTAGGGGGGAGGCGAAGCTACAATGAGCAGTTCTTC
>-|11|TRBV20-1|TRBJ2-7|once
CSARKGPEQYF
TGCAGTGCCAGAAAAGGACCGGAGCAGTACTTC
>TRBD1|14|TRBV5-4|TRBJ2-7|-
CASSTGQEIYEQYF
TGTGCCAGCAGCACAGGACAGGAAATCTACGAGCAGTACTTC
>-|12|TRBV7-9|TRBJ2-1|-
CASSSLADEQFF
TGTGCCAGCAGCTCTCTAGCTGATGAGCAGTTCTTC
>-|10|TRBV29-1|TRBJ2-1|-
CSVLVYEQFF
TGCAGCGTTTTAGTTTACGAGCAGTTCTTC
>-|17|TRBV11-3|TRBJ2-2|few
CASSWGLPSRDTGELFF
TGTGCCAGCAGCTGGGGACTGCCCTCGCGGGACACCGGGGAGCTGTTTTTT
>-|16|TRBV4-1|TRBJ2-1|-
CASSQDVSGLRNEQFF
TGCGCCAGCAGCCAAGATGTCAGCGGTCTCCGGAATGAGCAGTTCTTC
>-|16|TRBV19|TRBJ2-1|-
CASSSRGAGGKNEQFF
TGTGCCAGTTCCTCTAGGGGGGCAGGGGGGAAGAATGAGCAGTTCTTC
>TRBD1|13|TRBV30|TRBJ1-1|-
CAWRDTGGTEAFF
TGTGCCTGGAGGGATACAGGGGGCACTGAAGCTTTCTTT
>-|14|TRBV23-1|TRBJ1-5|few
CASSQSVSNQPQHF
TGCGCCAGCAGTCAATCGGTGAGCAATCAGCCCCAGCATTTT
>TRBD1|13|TRBV11-2|TRBJ2-5|-
CASSPDREETQYF
TGTGCCAGCAGCCCCGACAGGGAAGAGACCCAGTACTTC
>-|14|TRBV11-2|TRBJ1-1|few
CASSLQGEHTEAFF
TGTGCCAGCAGCCTCCAGGGTGAACACACTGAAGCTTTCTTT
>-|11|TRBV2|TRBJ2-5|-
CASSELETQYF
TGTGCCAGCAGTGAACTGGAGACCCAGTACTTC
>TRBD1|15|TRBV6-9|TRBJ2-7|-
CASSYPGQVLSEQYF
TGTGCCAGCAGTTATCCGGGACAGGTGCTCTCCGAGCAGTACTTC
>TRBD1|13|TRBV29-1|TRBJ2-2|-
CSVRDRDTGELFF
TGCAGCGTAAGGGACAGGGACACCGGGGAGCTGTTTTTT
>-|12|TRBV20-1|TRBJ1-2|-
CSAVPVNYGYTF
TGCAGTGCTGTACCGGTTAACTATGGCTACACCTTC
>TRBD1|15|TRBV2|TRBJ2-2|few
CAILQGARNTGELFF
TGTGCCATCCTACAGGGGGCGAGGAACACCGGGGAGCTGTTTTTT
>-|14|TRBV2|TRBJ2-2|once
CASSDRGSAGELFF
TGTGCCAGCAGTGACAGGGGTAGCGCCGGGGAGCTGTTTTTT
>TRBD2|13|TRBV18|TRBJ2-7|-
CASSGLAAGEQYF
TGTGCCAGCTCAGGGCTAGCGGCGGGCGAGCAGTACTTC
>-|14|TRBV10-2|TRBJ2-7|-
CASSESGPSYEQYF
TGCGCCAGCAGTGAGTCCGGGCCTTCCTACGAGCAGTACTTC
>-|13|TRBV9|TRBJ2-7|-
CASSPSGRGEQYF
TGTGCCAGCAGCCCCTCCGGCCGAGGCGAGCAGTACTTC
>-|14|TRBV2|TRBJ2-7|-
CASSDGEASYEQYF
TGTGCCAGCAGTGATGGGGAAGCCTCCTACGAGCAGTACTTC
>-|16|TRBV29-1|TRBJ2-3|-
CSVPPGGSAGVATQYF
TGCAGCGTGCCGCCAGGGGGCTCAGCGGGAGTGGCTACGCAGTATTTT
>TRBD1|16|TRBV15|TRBJ2-7|-
CATSRWGQDKWGEQYF
TGTGCCACCAGCAGGTGGGGACAGGACAAATGGGGCGAGCAGTACTTC
>-|14|TRBV20-1|TRBJ2-7|-
CSARGLLTSYEQYF
TGCAGTGCTAGGGGACTCCTAACCAGCTACGAGCAGTACTTC
>-|15|TRBV5-1|TRBJ2-4|once
CASSLAGAAKNIQYF
TGCGCCAGCAGCTTGGCCGGGGCAGCCAAAAACATTCAGTACTTC
>-|12|TRBV4-1|TRBJ1-2|few
CASSEGGYGYTF
TGCGCCAGCAGTGAAGGGGGCTATGGCTACACCTTC
>TRBD1|15|TRBV4-1|TRBJ2-1|-
CASSQRTGVHNEQFF
TGCGCCAGCAGCCAAAGAACAGGGGTCCACAATGAGCAGTTCTTC
>TRBD2|17|TRBV4-2|TRBJ2-3|-
CASSQEGLRGGADTQYF
TGTGCCAGCAGCCAAGAAGGCTTGCGGGGGGGAGCAGATACGCAGTATTTT
>TRBD1|13|TRBV10-1|TRBJ1-2|-
CASSGDRNYGYTF
TGCGCCAGCAGTGGGGACAGGAACTATGGCTACACCTTC
>-|15|TRBV11-2|TRBJ2-3|-
CASSFRPSSTDTQYF
TGTGCCAGCAGCTTTAGACCTTCTAGCACAGATACGCAGTATTTT
>-|16|TRBV11-3|TRBJ2-3|-
CASSLFRIGDTDTQYF
TGTGCCAGCAGCTTATTTCGTATAGGAGACACAGATACGCAGTATTTT
>-|14|TRBV29-1|TRBJ2-3|-
CSATPTGKGNTQYF
TGCAGCGCCACCCCCACAGGGAAGGGTAATACGCAGTATTTT
>-|13|TRBV6-2/TRBV6-3|TRBJ2-7|once
CASSWAPSYEQYF
TGTGCCAGCAGTTGGGCACCCTCCTACGAGCAGTACTTC
>TRBD1|12|TRBV20-1|TRBJ1-1|-
CSALDRVNEAFF
TGCAGTGCTCTAGACAGGGTTAATGAAGCTTTCTTT
>TRBD1|15|TRBV27|TRBJ2-7|-
CASSKQGQVAREQYF
TGTGCCAGCAGTAAGCAGGGACAGGTGGCGAGGGAGCAGTACTTC
>TRBD1|15|TRBV11-2|TRBJ2-1|once
CASSLLGGAYNEQFF
TGTGCCAGCAGCTTACTAGGGGGCGCCTACAATGAGCAGTTCTTC
>-|16|TRBV27|TRBJ1-5|-
CASSFYSPQGLQPQHF
TGTGCCAGCAGTTTTTACAGCCCCCAGGGTTTACAGCCCCAGCATTTT